Listed below are T cell receptor beta chains from one sample, sequenced in a study of cytomegalovirus exposure and HLA in healthy donors. TCRdb's copy holds only in-frame clones and misses some; the assay was immunoSEQ multiplex PCR. The sample includes some 150,000 clones, roughly 80% of them seen just once. Input material: PBMCs. These receptors came from a man younger than 45 in good health and CMV-seronegative. Each CDR3 is given with its conserved first and last residue. D genes are given only for firm matches. Only some rows state a clone size, as once, few, many or a class for expanded clones.

V gene	CDR3 length	J gene	clone size	D gene	CDR3 protein	CDR3 DNA
TRBV9	14	TRBJ2-1	NA	TRBD2	CASSVGSGSNEQFF	TGTGCCAGCAGCGTCGGTAGCGGGAGCAATGAGCAGTTCTTC
TRBV4-1	14	TRBJ2-7	few	NA	CASSPRTAAYEQYF	TGCGCCAGCAGCCCTCGGACAGCAGCCTACGAGCAGTACTTC
TRBV29-1	11	TRBJ1-2	NA	NA	CSVRGSDGYTF	TGCAGCGTCCGGGGTTCGGATGGCTACACCTTC
TRBV9	16	TRBJ1-5	NA	TRBD1	CASSVDPGGYNQPQHF	TGTGCCAGCAGCGTAGACCCAGGGGGTTACAATCAGCCCCAGCATTTT
TRBV5-1	16	TRBJ1-3	NA	NA	CASSPSHRSSGNTIYF	TGCGCCAGCAGCCCCTCTCACAGGTCATCTGGAAACACCATATATTTT
TRBV6-1	14	TRBJ2-2	once	TRBD2	CASSPREGTGELFF	TGTGCCAGCAGCCCCAGGGAGGGAACCGGGGAGCTGTTTTTT
TRBV7-8	16	TRBJ1-5	few	NA	CASSLEGWSSNQPQHF	TGTGCCAGCAGCTTAGAGGGGTGGTCTAGCAATCAGCCCCAGCATTTT
TRBV27	16	TRBJ2-5	NA	TRBD1	CASSYVAPGQTITQYF	TGTGCCAGCAGTTACGTCGCTCCGGGACAGACGATCACCCAGTACTTC
TRBV7-9	14	TRBJ2-6	NA	NA	CASSNRAGANVLTF	TGTGCCAGCAGCAACAGGGCTGGGGCCAACGTCCTGACTTTC
TRBV11-1	14	TRBJ2-3	NA	NA	CASSLDRWTDTQYF	TGTGCCAGCAGCTTAGATCGGTGGACAGATACGCAGTATTTT
TRBV6-1	11	TRBJ1-1	NA	NA	CASGSQAEAFF	TGTGCCAGCGGCTCGCAGGCCGAAGCTTTCTTT
TRBV6-5	14	TRBJ2-7	NA	TRBD1	CASNTGQGWYEQYF	TGTGCCAGCAACACCGGACAGGGTTGGTACGAGCAGTACTTC
TRBV9	12	TRBJ2-3	NA	NA	CASSALGDTQYF	TGTGCCAGCAGCGCCCTCGGGGATACGCAGTATTTT
TRBV10-3	16	TRBJ2-5	few	TRBD2	CAISELSGGVQETQYF	TGTGCCATCAGTGAGTTAAGCGGGGGGGTTCAAGAGACCCAGTACTTC
TRBV7-7	13	TRBJ2-5	NA	TRBD1	CASSQETGWPQYF	TGTGCCAGCAGCCAGGAGACAGGGTGGCCCCAGTACTTC
TRBV30	13	TRBJ1-2	NA	NA	CAWSGPTAYGYTF	TGTGCCTGGTCGGGTCCGACCGCCTATGGCTACACCTTC
TRBV19	13	TRBJ1-1	NA	NA	CASSIYGETEAFF	TGTGCCAGTAGTATTTACGGGGAAACTGAAGCTTTCTTT
TRBV5-6	15	TRBJ1-1	few	TRBD1	CASSGSGTGRDEAFF	TGTGCCAGCAGCGGTTCCGGGACAGGGAGGGATGAAGCTTTCTTT
TRBV5-3	14	TRBJ2-7	NA	NA	CARSFAGAEGEQYF	TGTGCCAGAAGCTTTGCCGGTGCCGAGGGCGAGCAGTACTTC
TRBV18	14	TRBJ2-3	NA	NA	CASSLKTSTDTQYF	TGTGCCAGCTCACTTAAGACAAGCACAGATACGCAGTATTTT
TRBV4-2	18	TRBJ1-3	NA	NA	CASSQLMGGLNSGNTIYF	TGTGCCAGCAGCCAACTCATGGGGGGACTCAACTCTGGAAACACCATATATTTT
TRBV5-1	15	TRBJ1-1	NA	NA	CASSSDFLGDTEAFF	TGCGCCAGCAGCTCGGACTTCCTTGGTGACACTGAAGCTTTCTTT
TRBV27	13	TRBJ2-2	NA	NA	CASSLSGAGELFF	TGTGCCAGCAGCCTCAGTGGAGCCGGGGAGCTGTTTTTT
TRBV7-2	16	TRBJ1-5	NA	TRBD1	CASSLVGTGLNQPQHF	TGTGCCAGCAGCTTAGTCGGGACAGGGTTAAATCAGCCCCAGCATTTT
TRBV7-2	15	TRBJ1-5	NA	TRBD1	CASSSGQGRVQPQHF	TGTGCCAGCAGCTCGGGACAGGGAAGGGTTCAGCCCCAGCATTTT
TRBV7-9	18	TRBJ1-4	NA	TRBD1	CASSLNKPDRGPNEKLFF	TGTGCCAGCAGCTTAAACAAACCGGACAGGGGGCCTAATGAAAAACTGTTTTTT
TRBV2	16	TRBJ2-2	NA	TRBD1	CASRPPGQGYTGELFF	TGTGCCAGCAGGCCTCCGGGACAGGGTTACACCGGGGAGCTGTTTTTT
TRBV30	11	TRBJ2-5	NA	NA	CAWSEARAQYF	TGTGCCTGGAGCGAAGCCCGCGCCCAGTACTTC
TRBV7-2	13	TRBJ1-1	NA	NA	CASSPQINTEAFF	TGTGCCAGCAGCCCCCAGATTAACACTGAAGCTTTCTTT
TRBV28	15	TRBJ1-1	NA	NA	CASSLMGGGNTEAFF	TGTGCCAGCAGTTTAATGGGGGGAGGGAACACTGAAGCTTTCTTT
TRBV30	14	TRBJ2-7	once	TRBD2	CAWRGGTAGGEQYF	TGTGCCTGGAGGGGGGGGACCGCGGGAGGAGAGCAGTACTTC
TRBV19	16	TRBJ1-4	NA	TRBD1	CASSIGTGGANEKLFF	TGTGCCAGTAGTATCGGGACAGGGGGAGCTAATGAAAAACTGTTTTTT
TRBV5-1	14	TRBJ2-5	once	TRBD2	CASKRERGRETQYF	TGCGCCAGCAAGCGGGAGCGCGGGCGAGAGACCCAGTACTTC
TRBV28	12	TRBJ1-2	NA	TRBD1	CASSFRTGGDTF	TGTGCCAGCAGTTTTCGGACAGGGGGGGACACCTTC
TRBV4-3	15	TRBJ1-4	NA	NA	CASSQVRQLNEKLFF	TGCGCCAGCAGCCAAGTCAGACAGCTTAATGAAAAACTGTTTTTT
TRBV29-1	15	TRBJ2-1	NA	NA	CSVDTGYPRGSEQFF	TGCAGCGTTGATACGGGGTACCCCCGAGGGAGTGAGCAGTTCTTC
TRBV2	15	TRBJ1-5	NA	NA	CASSESREAKGAQHF	TGTGCCAGCAGTGAGAGCAGGGAGGCTAAGGGAGCCCAGCATTTT
TRBV19	15	TRBJ1-3	NA	NA	CASSRSGDPGNTIYF	TGTGCCAGTTCTCGCTCGGGGGACCCTGGAAACACCATATATTTT
TRBV9	15	TRBJ2-1	NA	TRBD2	CASSPPASGSNEQFF	TGTGCCAGCAGCCCCCCAGCTAGCGGGTCCAATGAGCAGTTCTTC
TRBV7-8	14	TRBJ2-7	NA	NA	CASSSTTGTYEQYF	TGTGCCAGCAGCTCAACTACAGGAACCTACGAGCAGTACTTC
TRBV9	16	TRBJ2-1	NA	TRBD2	CASSVVGTSGSHEQFF	TGTGCCAGCAGCGTAGTAGGGACTAGCGGGAGTCATGAGCAGTTCTTC
TRBV6-1	12	TRBJ2-7	NA	NA	CASSDTRIEQYF	TGTGCCAGCAGTGACACCAGAATAGAGCAGTACTTC
TRBV5-3	16	TRBJ2-1	NA	TRBD1	CARSVGQGGSYNEQFF	TGTGCCAGAAGCGTCGGACAGGGTGGGTCCTACAATGAGCAGTTCTTC
TRBV5-1	14	TRBJ1-5	once	NA	CASSEGVSDQPQHF	TGCGCCAGCAGCGAGGGGGTGTCAGATCAGCCCCAGCATTTT
TRBV19	19	TRBJ1-6	NA	TRBD1	CASTQYGVGQGINNSPLHF	TGTGCCAGTACCCAGTATGGTGTGGGACAGGGGATCAATAATTCACCCCTCCACTTT
TRBV2	12	TRBJ2-7	NA	NA	CASTGGVYEQYF	TGTGCCAGCACCGGAGGGGTCTACGAGCAGTACTTC
TRBV30	16	TRBJ2-2	NA	NA	CAWSIPRGYGSGELFF	TGTGCCTGGAGTATTCCGCGGGGCTATGGCTCCGGGGAGCTGTTTTTT
TRBV5-1	14	TRBJ2-3	NA	NA	CASSSQGSTDTQYF	TGCGCCAGCAGCTCCCAGGGGAGCACAGATACGCAGTATTTT
TRBV18	15	TRBJ2-1	NA	TRBD1	CASSQDRDLYNEQFF	TGTGCCAGCTCGCAAGACAGGGACCTATACAATGAGCAGTTCTTC
TRBV5-4	14	TRBJ1-2	NA	NA	CASSPMEVLYGYTF	TGTGCCAGCAGCCCCATGGAGGTCCTCTATGGCTACACCTTC